These T cell receptor beta chains were read from a single sample in a study of shared clonotypes between healthy human individuals. Here immunoSEQ multiplex PCR was the method, and the copy in TCRdb shows in-frame clones only, minus some. The sample shows some 2,400,000 clones, almost 96% of them seen only once. Sequenced sample: naive CD4+ T cells sorted from blood. These receptors all come from a man between 18 and 35 years old in good health. CDR3s include the opening cysteine and the closing phenylalanine or tryptophan. D genes are given only for firm matches.

-	TRBV7-9	TRBJ2-3	CASSPLLLGTQYF	TGTGCCAGCAGCCCCCTCCTCCTTGGTACGCAGTATTTT
TRBD2	TRBV4-2	TRBJ2-3	CASSQVGTSGADTQYF	TGTGCCAGCAGCCAAGTCGGGACTAGCGGGGCAGATACGCAGTATTTT
TRBD1	TRBV6-5	TRBJ1-6	CASSYRGPGYNSPLHF	TGTGCCAGCAGTTACAGGGGGCCGGGCTATAATTCACCCCTCCACTTT
TRBD1	TRBV7-2	TRBJ2-4	CASSSRQGGNIQYF	TGTGCCAGCAGCTCTCGACAGGGGGGAAACATTCAGTACTTC
-	TRBV6-5	TRBJ2-6	CASSYHRYSGANVLTF	TGTGCCAGCAGTTACCATCGTTACTCTGGGGCCAACGTCCTGACTTTC
TRBD1	TRBV11-2	TRBJ2-7	CASSVPPRTGAFYEQYF	TGTGCCAGCAGCGTACCCCCCCGGACAGGGGCCTTTTACGAGCAGTACTTC
-	TRBV6-1	TRBJ2-2	CASNDLASNTGELFF	TGTGCCAGCAACGACCTCGCGTCGAACACCGGGGAGCTGTTTTTT
TRBD2	TRBV11-2	TRBJ2-7	CASSLDVTLAGYYEQYF	TGTGCCAGCAGCTTAGATGTAACCCTAGCGGGTTACTACGAGCAGTACTTC
-	TRBV7-2	TRBJ1-3	CASSLPPGILGGNTIYF	TGTGCCAGCAGCTTACCCCCAGGGATACTAGGGGGAAACACCATATATTTT
TRBD2	TRBV18	TRBJ2-4	CASSPASGSPKNIQYF	TGTGCCAGCTCACCGGCTAGCGGGAGTCCCAAAAACATTCAGTACTTC
-	TRBV20-1	TRBJ1-2	CSASAGAGYTF	TGCAGTGCTAGCGCAGGGGCTGGCTACACCTTC
-	TRBV4-1	TRBJ2-4	CASSPSSPGTAKNIQYF	TGCGCCAGCAGCCCCTCATCTCCCGGGACAGCCAAAAACATTCAGTACTTC
-	TRBV27	TRBJ1-4	CAGEKLFF	TGTGCCGGAGAAAAACTGTTTTTT
-	TRBV15	TRBJ1-1	CATSRDLIRGAFF	TGTGCCACCAGCAGAGACCTCATCCGCGGAGCTTTCTTT